The next 18 T cell receptor beta chains were all read from a single sample in a study of CD8+CD57+ T cells in acquired aplastic anemia. The template for TCR beta VDJ and CDR3 sequence profiling was genomic DNA. TCRdb fed the reads into MiXCR, producing one record per CDR3 protein. The top ten hold under 55% of the sample, which has approximately 180,000 distinct CDR3 sequences, around 63% seen once. All sequencing subjects had displayed CD8+CD57+ cell expansion on flow cytometry. What was sequenced was sorted CD4+, CD8+, or CD8+CD57+ T cells (not recorded which) from PBMCs. The receptors stem from a human donor with aplastic anemia.

Points on this clonotype: At one boundary the junction diverges from the germline segment, which might be a read error. This chain connects TRBV5-6 to TRBJ2-3; 9 nucleotides match TRBD2. The CDR3 consists of 16 residues. Germline V CDR1 and CDR2: SGHDT, YYEEEE. CDR3 sequence: CASSLGTSSSGDTQYF. In DNA, the CDR3 is TGCGCCAGCAGCTTGGGGACTAGCAGTTCTGGAGATACGCAGTATTTT.

The chain joins TRBV7-8 to TRBJ2-2; D perhaps matches TRBD1 (6 bases). The V gene lost 5 bases and the J gene lost 8 bases, with 15 bases spanning the gap. The CDR3 loop spans 14 amino acids. Germline CDR1 reads SGHVS; CDR2 reads FQNEAQ. For the CDR3, the DNA is TGTGCCAGCAGCCTACAGGGAAAGTTGGGGGAGCTGTTTTTT. This gives the protein CASSLQGKLGELFF.

This clonotype was observed a handful of times. The chain is built from TRBV18 and TRBJ1-4, with D possibly TRBD1 on 5 matching bases. Germline V CDR1 and CDR2: KGHSH, LQKENI. The V and J ends lost 1 base and 6 bases respectively, with 9 bases between them. The CDR3 covers 14 residues. The CDR3 coding sequence is TGTGCCAGCTCACCACGGGGGTCCGATGAAAAACTGTTTTTT. It yields the protein CASSPRGSDEKLFF.

This clonotype was found a few times. The chain employs TRBV27 and TRBJ2-1; 15 bases match TRBD2. V lost 5 bases, J lost 9 bases, and 5 bases stayed unmatched. From germline, CDR1 is MNHEY and CDR2 SMNVEV (reference sequence). The CDR3 extends over 15 amino acids. CDR3 sequence: CASSPGTSGRREQFF. CDR3 DNA: TGTGCCAGCAGTCCCGGGACTAGCGGGAGGCGTGAGCAGTTCTTC.

This chain uses TRBV5-1 with TRBJ1-2; tentative D call: TRBD1 (5 bases). The V gene lost 3 bases and the J gene lost 6 bases, with 18 bases spanning the gap. Germline V CDR1 and CDR2: SGHRS, YFSETQ. This CDR3 spans 15 amino acids. The DNA for the CDR3 is TGCGCCAGCAGCTCCTCGGGACGGAGGATCCATGGCTACACCTTC. Translating it yields CASSSSGRRIHGYTF.

V gene TRBV29-1 combines with J gene TRBJ2-1, with a weak D call TRBD2 (5 bases). This CDR3 has 14 amino acids. Trimming removed 8 bases from V and 9 bases from J, with 23 bases in between. Germline-derived CDR1 and CDR2 are SQVTM and ANQGSEA. The CDR3 loop reads CSPYRGLIRAEQFF. CDR3 DNA: TGCAGCCCCTATCGGGGATTGATTAGAGCTGAGCAGTTCTTC.

The CDR3 DNA is TGTGCCAGCAAGGTAGATTTCAAAGATACGCAGTATTTT. Its protein is CASKVDFKDTQYF. This chain links TRBV10-3 with TRBJ2-3; D remains unclear. V lost 10 bases and J lost 5, with 16 bases in between. CDR3 length: 13 amino acids. Germline values: CDR1 ENHRY, CDR2 SYGVKD.

A word on this clonotype: One end of the junction does not line up with germline, which may come from a read error. The chain couples TRBV7-6 to TRBJ1-1; no clear D gene. This CDR3 spans 16 amino acids. Germline CDR1 is SGHVS and CDR2 is FNYEAQ. The CDR3 DNA reads as TGTGCCAGCAGCTTAGGTAGAGGGTCCATGAACACTGGAGCTTTCTTT. Amino acid sequence: CASSLGRGSMNTGAFF. Filled out from reference TRBV7-6 and TRBJ1-1, the complete variable domain reads GAGVSQSPRYKVTKRGQDVALRCDPISGHVSLYWYRQALGQGPEFLTYFNYEAQQDKSGLPNDRFSAERPEGSISTLTIQRTEQRDSAMYRCASSLGRGSMNTGAFFGQGTRLTVV.

This clonotype was seen only a few times. The chain uses TRBV5-5 and TRBJ2-5; D call uncertain. The CDR3 has 13 residues. Trimming took off 2 bases at V and 2 bases at J, with 7 bases between the two ends. CDR1 and CDR2 from the germline V gene are SGHKS and YYEKEE (reference sequence). As DNA, the CDR3 is TGTGCCAGCAGCTTCGAAGTACAAGAGACCCAGTACTTC. Encoded protein: CASSFEVQETQYF.

At least ten counts were recorded for this clonotype. The genes are TRBV19 and TRBJ1-4; 7 bases are shared with TRBD1. Germline-derived CDR1 and CDR2 are LNHDA and SQIVND (reference sequence). After removal of 4 bases from V and 6 bases from J, the junction contained 5 bases not matched to a gene. The CDR3 has 14 amino acids. The CDR3 here is CASSTDREDEKLFF. DNA of the CDR3: TGTGCCAGTAGTACCGACAGGGAAGATGAAAAACTGTTTTTT.

The rearrangement uses TRBV15 and TRBJ2-1; a weak D match, TRBD2 (6 bases). This CDR3 region has 16 residues. Germline CDR1 reads LNHNV; CDR2 reads YYDKDF (reference sequence). The V and J ends lost 0 bases and 1 base respectively, with 10 bases between them. Written as DNA, the CDR3 is TGTGCCACCAGCAGAGATTCGGGAGTTTCCTACAATGAGCAGTTCTTC. Translated, it gives CATSRDSGVSYNEQFF.

The chain recombines TRBV9 with TRBJ2-5; perhaps TRBD1 as D (5 bases). Trimming removed 3 bases at V and 3 bases at J, with 18 bases between. The germline CDR1 and CDR2 sequences are SGDLS and YYNGEE. The CDR3 has 16 amino acids. The CDR3: CASSANPQAYKETQYF. DNA for the CDR3: TGTGCCAGCAGCGCCAACCCACAGGCGTACAAAGAGACCCAGTACTTC.

This sequence joins TRBV20-1 and TRBJ2-7, with TRBD2 matching 11 bases. V lost 5 bases to trimming and J lost 5 bases; unmatched junction nucleotides: 5. The CDR3 loop spans 13 amino acids. Per the germline V gene, CDR1 is DFQATT and CDR2 is SNEGSKA (reference sequence). Written as DNA, the CDR3 is TGCAGTGCTCTTAGCGGGAGGGCCGACGAGCAGTACTTC. Protein sequence: CSALSGRADEQYF.

This clonotype was found many times. The chain joins TRBV4-1 to TRBJ1-4, with unresolved D. Germline V gene lookup returns CDR1 MGHRA and CDR2 YSYEKL. CDR3 length: 14 amino acids. V shed 0 bases and J shed 6 bases, with 8 bases lying between them. Written as DNA, the CDR3 is TGCGCCAGCAGCCAAGAATCAGGTTATGAAAAACTGTTTTTT. It encodes CASSQESGYEKLFF.

This clonotype occurred a few times. The chain employs TRBV15 and TRBJ2-7; D call uncertain. This CDR3 region has 14 residues. Germline CDR1 is LNHNV and CDR2 is YYDKDF (reference sequence). V was cut by 0 bases and J by 2 bases, with 8 bases left in between. Here the CDR3 reads CATSREGFTYEQYF. CDR3 bases: TGTGCCACCAGCAGAGAAGGCTTCACCTACGAGCAGTACTTC.

This clonotype was seen repeatedly, ten times or more. The chain joins TRBV7-9 to TRBJ2-1, with 8 bases identical to TRBD1. The CDR3 sequence is 13 residues long. V shed 3 bases and J 8 bases; nucleotides not matched to a gene: 3. Germline V gene lookup returns CDR1 SEHNR and CDR2 FQNEAQ (reference sequence). In nucleotides, the CDR3 is TGTGCCAGCAGCTTGACAGGGGAGGATGAGCAGTTCTTC. It is translated as CASSLTGEDEQFF.

The chain employs TRBV10-3 and TRBJ2-7; 14 bases agree with TRBD2. The CDR3 loop spans 15 amino acids. Germline V CDR1 and CDR2: ENHRY, SYGVKD. V shed 6 bases and J 2 bases; nucleotides not matched to a gene: 3. DNA for the CDR3: TGTGCCATCAGCGGGACTAGCGGGAGCGCCTACGAGCAGTACTTC. Its protein is CAISGTSGSAYEQYF.

The genes are TRBV2 and TRBJ2-1; the match to TRBD2 covers 9 bases. Per the germline V gene, CDR1 is SNHLY and CDR2 is FYNNEI. V shed 6 bases, J shed 4 bases, and the junction held 13 bases outside the gene matches. The CDR3 loop spans 17 amino acids. CDR3 amino acids: CASSWDGLAGRYNEQFF. The CDR3 nucleotides are TGTGCCAGCAGCTGGGACGGGCTAGCGGGGCGTTACAATGAGCAGTTCTTC.